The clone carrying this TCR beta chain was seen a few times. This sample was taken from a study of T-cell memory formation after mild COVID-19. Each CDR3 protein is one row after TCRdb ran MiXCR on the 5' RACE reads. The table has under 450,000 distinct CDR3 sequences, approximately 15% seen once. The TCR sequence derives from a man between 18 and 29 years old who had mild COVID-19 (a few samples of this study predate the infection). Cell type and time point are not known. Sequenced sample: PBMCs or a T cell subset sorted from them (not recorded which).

CDR3 in DNA: TGTGCCAGCAGTGCCATGCTCCGGGACAGGGGGTCACCCCTCCACTTT. It encodes CASSAMLRDRGSPLHF. This rearrangement joins TRBV12-3 or TRBV12-4 to TRBJ1-6; TRBD1 matches at 11 bases. This CDR3 has 16 residues. V trimming: 5 bases; J trimming: 10 bases; junction bases outside the gene matches: 10.